The next 19 T cell receptor beta chains were all read from a single sample in a study of identical twins. TCRdb redid the calling of the 5' RACE reads with MiXCR, one entry per CDR3 protein. Seen here are about 220,000 distinct CDR3 sequences, around 8% observed once, and the top ten hold around 2.1%. Another study also made use of these data, one on yellow fever vaccine responses in identical twins.

The sequenced material came from memory (CD45RO+) T cells sorted from blood. Every receptor here comes from a young woman in good health.

This clonotype was observed at least ten times. The chain joins TRBV12-3 or TRBV12-4 to TRBJ2-3, with D perhaps being TRBD1 or TRBD2 (5 bases each). The CDR3 covers 14 residues. The V and J ends lost 7 bases and 6 bases respectively, with 17 bases between them. The CDR3 loop is CASTLGENDDTQYF. The CDR3 DNA is TGTGCCAGCACCCTGGGGGAGAATGACGATACGCAGTATTTT.

V is TRBV6-2 or TRBV6-3 and J is TRBJ1-1, with 7 bases aligning to TRBD1. CDR3 length equals 14 residues. The V gene's germline CDR1 is MNHEY and CDR2 SVGEGT. Trimming cost V 1 base and J 6 bases; bases outside gene matches: 5. CDR3 loop: CASSYLGGGAEAFF. CDR3 DNA: TGTGCCAGCAGTTACTTGGGAGGGGGCGCTGAAGCTTTCTTT.

This chain connects TRBV18 to TRBJ1-2, with D uncertain. This CDR3 has 12 amino acids. Germline loops: CDR1 KGHSH, CDR2 LQKENI. V was pared by 5 bases and J by 9 bases, with 13 bases between. CDR3 in DNA: TGTGCCAGCTCATCCGAGGACGACTGCTACACCTTC. Translated, it gives CASSSEDDCYTF.

This clonotype was seen a few times. V gene TRBV20-1 combines with J gene TRBJ2-7; 10 bases fit TRBD1. The V gene's germline CDR1 is DFQATT and CDR2 SNEGSKA (reference sequence). The CDR3 is 14 amino acids. V trimming: 5 bases; J trimming: 5 bases; junction bases outside the gene matches: 9. The CDR3 sequence: CSARMGQGNHEQYF. The CDR3 DNA reads as TGCAGTGCTCGAATGGGACAGGGGAACCACGAGCAGTACTTC.

Many counts were recorded for this clonotype. The V and J genes are TRBV28 and TRBJ2-2; tentative D call: TRBD2 (5 bases). CDR3 length: 15 residues. Germline-derived CDR1 and CDR2 are MDHEN and SYDVKM. The V end lost 2 bases, the J end lost 3 bases, and 10 bases lay between the germline ends. For the CDR3, the DNA is TGTGCCAGCAGTTTAGGAGGAGATCACACCGGGGAGCTGTTTTTT. This translates into CASSLGGDHTGELFF.

This clonotype has a handful of counts. This rearrangement joins TRBV7-2 to TRBJ2-2, with D unresolved. V was trimmed by 4 bases and J by 5 bases, leaving 11 bases between them. The CDR3 is 14 residues long. The germline CDR1 and CDR2 sequences are SGHTA and FQGNSA. As DNA, the CDR3 is TGTGCCAGCAGCTCCCTCGGCGTTACCGGGGAGCTGTTTTTT. This sequence encodes CASSSLGVTGELFF.

The sample holds a few counts of this clonotype. The chain uses TRBV2 and TRBJ2-3; the D is unclear. This CDR3 region has 16 residues. Trimming removed 4 bases at V and 0 bases at J, with 14 bases between. CDR1 and CDR2 (germline): SNHLY, FYNNEI. The CDR3 DNA is TGTGCCAGCAGTGGTAGAGAAACCTCTAGCACAGATACGCAGTATTTT. Translation: CASSGRETSSTDTQYF.

This clonotype was picked up a small number of times. CDR3 in amino acids: CASSLGIQLLHF. In nucleotides, the CDR3 is TGTGCCAGCAGCCTAGGGATTCAACTCCTCCACTTT. This rearrangement joins TRBV7-9 to TRBJ1-6, with D hard to call. The germline V and J ends were trimmed by 5 bases and 15 bases, with 14 bases remaining between them. CDR3 length: 12 amino acids. Germline CDR1 SEHNR, CDR2 FQNEAQ (reference sequence).

This chain connects TRBV20-1 to TRBJ1-1, with 7 bases lining up with TRBD1. Per the germline V gene, CDR1 is DFQATT and CDR2 is SNEGSKA (reference sequence). J lost 5 bases, V lost 6 bases, and 15 bases had no gene match. The CDR3 consists of 15 residues. CDR3 coding DNA: TGCAGTGCGGAAGGGAGGGGGCCGGAAGGTACTGAAGCTTTCTTT. Amino acid sequence: CSAEGRGPEGTEAFF.

This clonotype was recorded many times. The J gene is TRBJ2-5, the V gene TRBV3-1; 8 positions match TRBD1. With 4 bases clipped from V and 1 base from J, the junction kept 5 bases outside the gene matches. The CDR3 extends over 15 amino acids. Per germline, CDR1 LGHDT and CDR2 YNNKEL (reference sequence). CDR3 sequence: CASSRGTGLQETQYF. As DNA, the CDR3 is TGTGCCAGCAGCCGCGGGACAGGCCTCCAAGAGACCCAGTACTTC.

The V and J genes are TRBV5-1 and TRBJ1-1; 8 nucleotides agree with TRBD1. The CDR3 contains 14 residues. Germline CDR1 SGHRS, CDR2 YFSETQ. The ends lost 6 bases at V and 7 bases at J; junction bases unmatched: 11. The CDR3 bases are TGCGCCAGCACCCGGGGGGGACAGGCCAGTGAAGCTTTCTTT. This gives the protein CASTRGGQASEAFF.

This clonotype was counted between two and nine times. The rearrangement joins TRBV10-3 to TRBJ2-1; TRBD2 agrees at 10 bases. The CDR3 contains 16 residues. Per germline, CDR1 ENHRY and CDR2 SYGVKD. V was pared by 5 bases and J by 10 bases, with 14 bases of the junction left unmatched. DNA for the CDR3: TGTGCCATCAGTTTACTAGCGGGGCTGGTTTCCGGGGAGCAGTTCTTC. It specifies CAISLLAGLVSGEQFF.

The table lists this clonotype with many counts. V and J are TRBV29-1 and TRBJ2-2; D perhaps matches TRBD2 (7 bases). The length of the CDR3 is 17 residues. Germline V gene data show CDR1 as SQVTM and CDR2 as ANQGSEA. Trimming stripped 1 base from V and 4 bases from J, with 19 bases between. The CDR3, as DNA: TGCAGCGTTGAAGGATCGTGGGGGGGCGCGTCCACCGGGGAGCTGTTTTTT. This codes for CSVEGSWGGASTGELFF.

In regard to this clonotype: The junction departs from the called germline gene at one end, perhaps through a read error. The chain joins TRBV6-5 to TRBJ2-7; D remains ambiguous. The CDR3 contains 14 residues. CDR1 MNHEY and CDR2 SVGAGI come from the germline V gene. The CDR3: CASSYSFGAEELYF. CDR3 DNA: TGTGCCAGCAGTTACTCGTTTGGTGCGGAAGAGCTGTACTTC.

V is TRBV5-8 and J is TRBJ2-1, with D unresolved. V was shortened by 4 bases and J by 4 bases, with 12 bases between the two germline ends. Germline-derived CDR1 and CDR2 are SGHTS and YDEGEE. The CDR3 sequence is 14 residues long. The CDR3 reads CASSPGLFYNEQFF. Written as DNA, the CDR3 is TGTGCCAGCAGCCCTGGGCTATTTTACAATGAGCAGTTCTTC.

This clonotype was found many times. The chain carries TRBV15 and TRBJ2-1, with 9 nucleotides matching TRBD2. V lost 6 bases to trimming and J lost 5 bases; unmatched junction nucleotides: 5. CDR3 length: 14 amino acids. Germline values: CDR1 LNHNV, CDR2 YYDKDF (reference sequence). This CDR3 reads CATRASGANNEQFF. The CDR3 DNA reads as TGTGCCACCAGGGCTAGCGGGGCCAACAATGAGCAGTTCTTC.

Only a few counts were recorded for this clonotype. V gene TRBV6-5 combines with J gene TRBJ1-2; 8 bases are a match to TRBD1. Germline V gives CDR1 MNHEY, CDR2 SVGAGI. J was trimmed by 2 bases and V by 0 bases; bases with no gene match: 2. This CDR3 has 15 residues. As DNA, the CDR3 is TGTGCCAGCAGTTACTCCGGACAGGGCAACTATGGCTACACCTTC. It encodes CASSYSGQGNYGYTF.

This clonotype occurred many times. V and J are TRBV28 and TRBJ2-1; maybe TRBD2 (7 bases). This CDR3 region has 17 residues. CDR1 MDHEN and CDR2 SYDVKM come from the germline V gene. The V and J ends lost 3 bases and 8 bases respectively, with 23 bases between them. The CDR3: CASSLRGRGPSSDEQFF. Here the CDR3 DNA reads TGTGCCAGCAGTTTGAGGGGGAGGGGACCAAGTAGCGATGAGCAGTTCTTC.

The chain carries TRBV28 and TRBJ1-1, with a weak D call TRBD1 (5 bases). CDR1 is MDHEN, CDR2 SYDVKM, per germline. The CDR3 consists of 13 residues. Trimming removed 6 bases at V and 6 bases at J, with 14 bases between. The CDR3 DNA reads TGTGCCAGCAGCCGAACAGGCCGCGCTGAAGCTTTCTTT. Translation gives CASSRTGRAEAFF.